This entry describes one T cell receptor beta chain. The clone's antigen remains unknown. One base away there is no much larger clone; base qualities are not given. The cohort consisted of 670 or so healthy bone marrow donors. Cohort members were all nominally healthy when sampled, although unrecorded immune exposures were likely present. The donor tested CMV seronegative and was one of the 352 seronegative cohort members. A peripheral blood sample was collected from each donor, and TCR beta sequencing was performed on peripheral blood mononuclear cells. Genomic DNA was extracted from the blood cell samples with the Qiagen DNeasy Blood Extraction Kit. The source of the sample is a study of cytomegalovirus exposure and HLA in healthy donors (dated by TCRdb to about 2017). About the full investigation: According to an earlier analysis of 587 of the donors, roughly 180 million T cells yielded over 90 million unique TCR beta sequences and 276 Gb of sequence data. An early release covering more than 500 HLA-typed donors comprised about 310 gigabases of sequencing data and 85 million or so unique TCR sequences. Among the roughly 430 genotyped donors, roughly 80% belonged to the genetic ancestry cluster associated with self-reported Caucasian donors. The study was designed to test whether signatures of past pathogen exposure could be identified by cataloging public T cell receptors. The T cell repertoires of under 750 subjects were profiled by immunosequencing and related to cytomegalovirus serostatus. A separate validation cohort of 100 to 150 different subjects was used in addition to the roughly 640-subject first cohort. To predict cytomegalovirus infection status, the study combined high-throughput TCR immunosequencing, statistical association of individual TCRs with disease status, and machine learning. In a later analysis, previously published TCR beta repertoires from hundreds of donors were re-analyzed and high-resolution HLA genotyping was added so that TCR occurrence patterns could be studied. Rather than drawing on any new phenotypic data, the later analysis identified candidate immune exposures from TCR beta sequences and the way those sequences occurred across donors. In an earlier analysis of roughly 540 of the donors, high-throughput TCR beta sequencing was used to judge whether each TCR beta V gene segment behaved as functional or pseudogenic. Donor age, sex, ethnicity and CMV serostatus were compiled alongside the repertoire data. In a later genetic analysis, genome-wide SNP genotypes for about 65% of the roughly 670 donors were used, and that subset was treated as a discovery cohort. Every discovery cohort repertoire had been produced on one sequencing platform. Class I and class II HLA loci were covered by the typing at four-digit resolution. Typing coverage varied by locus: about 620-630 donors for A, B, C, DRB1 and DQB1; around 560 for DQA1; nearly 610 for DPA1; 450 to 480 for DPB1. Because of strong linkage in the cohort, 5 or 6 DR-DQ haplotypes were treated as single units for association and clustering. Across around 400 genotyped donors of the cohort, an average of about 200,000 unique TCR beta nucleotide sequences per donor were sequenced, and approximately 19% of those sequences were non-productive. The research as a whole found: When HLA alleles, especially DR and DQ, strongly co-occurred, attributing TCR associations to individual alleles was difficult. A later analysis associated 16,951 TCR beta sequences with specific HLA alleles at a false discovery rate of 0.05. While some public TCRs were present in many individuals, most TCR sequences turned up only very rarely across donors. An earlier analysis of around 500 of the donors showed that most TCR beta V segments appeared in productive rearrangements either about 87% or about 30% of the time, which broadly matched IMGT annotations. A later analysis found that HLA-associated TCR beta chains were more clonally expanded and had lower generation probabilities than equally common non-associated chains. A further reported finding was that TCR beta sequences accurately predicted the HLA-A and HLA-B alleles for most subjects in the first cohort. Linkage disequilibrium might explain the correlated functional status among segregating V segments, but an unknown experimental factor could not be ruled out. Sequencing depth was assumed to be roughly uniform across donors in the presence/absence analyses, though that assumption may not hold. For the cohort, immune exposure information was limited to CMV serostatus. Because some donors lacked HLA typing at each locus, the association tests relied only on the typed subset. In a later analysis, most CMV-associated TCR beta chains were found to appear HLA-restricted, with HLA associations seemingly driven largely by CMV exposure. Because counts were too low, more than 15 rarely observed V segments, including chromosome 9 orphons, were excluded from the earlier analysis of about 500 of the donors. Cytomegalovirus status was reported to be diagnosed by the classifier with high specificity and sensitivity in both the original and validation cohorts. In a later analysis, several top co-occurrence clusters were reported to appear linked to parvovirus B19, influenza, CMV and Epstein-Barr virus. The cohort was sequenced for TCR beta chains only, and without alpha or paired-chain data the features that could be detected were limited. It was suggested by the authors that the approach could potentially be generalized to other disease states and immunological phenotypes. A total of fewer than 200 TCR beta chains were listed by the study as associated with cytomegalovirus. The 87-base-pair reads could not distinguish some IMGT-functional V segments, including TRBV6-2 and TRBV6-3, so those segments were excluded. In a later genetic analysis, fewer N-insertions in productive TCRs were reported among donors in an Asian-associated ancestry cluster than the approximately 670-donor mean. A few of the identified cytomegalovirus-associated TCR beta chains were confirmed in vitro to be specific for cytomegalovirus antigens. A group of highly shared sequence variants was considered likely to be a technical artifact of the sequencing pipeline. V-gene and J-gene trimming of TCR beta chains was associated with a missense DCLRE1C variant in a later genetic analysis, and the association was replicated in an independent cohort. According to a later analysis, TCR association rates differed among HLA loci, with DRB1 alleles showing the most associated TCRs and HLA-C alleles showing the fewest.

V is pared back by 5 bases and J by 7 bases, with 14 bases lying between the germline termini. The CDR3 starts with the cysteine, ends with the phenylalanine, and has 14 residues. Just CDR3 DNA is preserved here, 42 bases in frame from base 1. From the germline V gene, CDR1 is SGHAT and CDR2 is FQNNGV. Library prep was done by the immunoSEQ multiplex PCR assay. The multiplex PCR relied on a mix of 60 forward primers for TCR Vbeta segments and 13 reverse primers for TCR Jbeta segments. The CDR3 region of rearranged TCR beta genes was amplified from genomic DNA with a multiplex PCR assay. On the Illumina HiSeq System, the amplified TCR beta libraries were sequenced as 87-base-pair reads. Under the source paper's analysis protocol: A later analysis tallied 75 million to 95 million unique TCR beta chains across the 666 repertoires, and about 10 million of those chains were shared by two or more donors. A nearest-neighbor algorithm error-corrected the raw reads and collapsed the reads into unique sequences, merging closely related sequences to remove PCR and sequencing errors. Alignment of CDR3 sequences to IMGT reference sequences was used to assign V, D and J gene segments. Each retained sequence needed at least a six-nucleotide match to both a V gene segment and a J gene segment. A rearrangement counted as productive if the CDR3 had no stop codons and remained in frame with V and J, and every other rearrangement counted as non-productive. Following IMGT convention, CDR3 was defined as the stretch from the second conserved V-encoded cysteine up to the conserved J-encoded phenylalanine. The earlier analysis of about 610 of the donors excluded sequences that lacked an unambiguous match to a single V gene segment. An earlier analysis of about 590 of the donors classified V segments as functional when productive rearrangements were above 56.7% and as segregating when the standard deviation between donors was above 5%. To diagnose cytomegalovirus status from the catalog of TCR beta chain sequences, a statistical classification framework was built. In a later analysis, TCR nucleotide sequences were compared against IMGT/GENE-DB human TR gene sequences so that V and J genes could be assigned. Using the TCRdist pipeline, a later analysis assigned CDR3 sequences along with most-parsimonious VDJ recombination scenarios. In a later analysis, each TCR beta chain was defined by its CDR3 amino acid sequence together with its V-gene family, and reads without a unique V-gene family were excluded. To address suspected cross-contamination and a sequencing artifact, a later analysis removed 450 to 700 highly shared, low-generation-probability nucleotide sequences. In a later analysis, a clonal expansion index for each public chain was calculated from normalized within-repertoire ranks of inferred template counts. In a later analysis, generation probabilities were computed with a VDJ recombination model fitted to out-of-frame rearrangements, and the resulting probabilities were checked against IGoR. In a later analysis, hypergeometric tests were used to score TCR-TCR, TCR-HLA and TCR-CMV co-occurrence, with a repertoire-size bias correction applied to TCR pairs. To estimate false discovery rates, a later analysis permuted the HLA or CMV assignments 20 times. In a later analysis, co-occurring TCRs were grouped using DBSCAN, and TCRdist sequence similarity was added for clustering within HLA-allele-positive subsets. Repertoires with fewer than 30,000 or more than 120,000 public chains were left out of co-occurrence clustering, as were about five repertoires with anomalous nucleotide sharing. TCRdb stores this immuneACCESS table with in-frame sequences only. Part of the clones is absent; in the studies checked, under half of the shortfall reflects unresolved V genes, and no reason is known for the rest. That table gives V, J and clone size, and the DNA gave D and trimming. This sample gives tens of thousands of clones in total; 90% of them show up just once. Less than 3.5% of the sample belongs to the ten largest clones.

This receptor was obtained from a woman under 30 in good health and CMV-seronegative. The material sequenced was PBMCs. The chain joins TRBV11-2 to TRBJ2-2, with a weak D call of TRBD1 (6 bases match). The CDR3 protein: CASSPRTADGELFF. The nucleotides are TGTGCCAGCAGCCCCCGGACAGCTGACGGGGAGCTGTTTTTT.